This entry lists 2 T cell receptor beta chains sequenced from one sample in a study of T cells in Graves' hyperthyroidism and ophthalmopathy. The TCR beta CDR3 regions underwent amplification using RNA transcripts as the source. First-round RT-PCR with HTBI primers amplified the TCR CDR3 region. TCRdb ran MiXCR on the multiplex PCR reads and lists one entry per CDR3 protein. The sample holds under 750,000 distinct CDR3 sequences, over 15% seen once. The specimen sequenced was blood. The source is a woman aged 50 to 60 with Graves' hyperthyroidism that later progressed to Graves' ophthalmopathy.

Ten or more counts support this clonotype. The CDR3 here is CASSPGLAGGQTQYF. CDR3 coding DNA: TGTGCCAGCAGCCCCGGACTAGCGGGGGGCCAGACCCAGTACTTC. V usage is TRBV7-2 and J usage is TRBJ2-5, with 14 bases fitting TRBD2. The CDR3 extends over 15 amino acids. J lost 6 bases, V lost 5 bases, and 5 bases had no gene match. The germline gives CDR1 SGHTA, CDR2 FQGNSA. Based on the CDR3 plus reference TRBV7-2 and TRBJ2-5, the full variable domain is GAGVSQSPSNKVTEKGKDVELRCDPISGHTALYWYRQSLGQGLEFLIYFQGNSAPDKSGLPSDRFSAERTGGSVSTLTIQRTQQEDSAVYLCASSPGLAGGQTQYFGPGTRLLVL.

The chain links TRBV5-5 to TRBJ2-2, with 11 bases lining up with TRBD2. Germline assignment: CDR1 SGHKS and CDR2 YYEKEE (reference sequence). V lost 4 bases to trimming and J lost 1 base; unmatched junction nucleotides: 3. CDR3 length: 16 amino acids. CDR3 amino acids: CASSQTSGENTGELFF. The CDR3 DNA is TGTGCCAGCAGCCAGACTAGCGGGGAGAACACCGGGGAGCTGTTTTTT.